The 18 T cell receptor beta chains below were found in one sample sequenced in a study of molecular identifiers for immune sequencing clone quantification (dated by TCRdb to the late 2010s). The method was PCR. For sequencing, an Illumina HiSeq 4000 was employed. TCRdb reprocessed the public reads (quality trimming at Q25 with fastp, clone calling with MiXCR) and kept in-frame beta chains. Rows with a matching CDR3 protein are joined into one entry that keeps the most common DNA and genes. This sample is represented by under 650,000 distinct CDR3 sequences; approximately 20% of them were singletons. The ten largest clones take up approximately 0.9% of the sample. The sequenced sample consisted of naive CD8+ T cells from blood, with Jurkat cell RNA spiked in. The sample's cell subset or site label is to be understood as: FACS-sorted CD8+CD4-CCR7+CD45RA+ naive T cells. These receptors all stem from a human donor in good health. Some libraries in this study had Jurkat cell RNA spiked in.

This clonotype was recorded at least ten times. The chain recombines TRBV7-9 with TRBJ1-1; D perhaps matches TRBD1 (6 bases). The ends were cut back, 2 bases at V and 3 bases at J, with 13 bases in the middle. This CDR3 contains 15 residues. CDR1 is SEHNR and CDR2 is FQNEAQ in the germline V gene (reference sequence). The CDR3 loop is CASSLHRDLDTEAFF. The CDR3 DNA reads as TGTGCCAGCAGCTTACACAGGGATCTGGACACTGAAGCTTTCTTT.

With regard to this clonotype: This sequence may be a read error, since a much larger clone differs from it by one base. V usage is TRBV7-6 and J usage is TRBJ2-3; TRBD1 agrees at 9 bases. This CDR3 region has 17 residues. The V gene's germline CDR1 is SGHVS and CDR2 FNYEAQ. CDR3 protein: CASSLMPDRGGTDTRYF. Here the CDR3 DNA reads TGTGCCAGCAGCTTAATGCCGGACAGGGGTGGCACAGATACGCGGTATTTT.

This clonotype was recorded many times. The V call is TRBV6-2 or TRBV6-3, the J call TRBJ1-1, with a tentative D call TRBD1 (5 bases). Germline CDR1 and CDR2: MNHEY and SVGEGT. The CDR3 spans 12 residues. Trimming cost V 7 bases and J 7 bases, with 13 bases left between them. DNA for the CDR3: TGTGCCAGCAACCAGGGAAGAGATGAAGCTTTCTTT. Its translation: CASNQGRDEAFF.

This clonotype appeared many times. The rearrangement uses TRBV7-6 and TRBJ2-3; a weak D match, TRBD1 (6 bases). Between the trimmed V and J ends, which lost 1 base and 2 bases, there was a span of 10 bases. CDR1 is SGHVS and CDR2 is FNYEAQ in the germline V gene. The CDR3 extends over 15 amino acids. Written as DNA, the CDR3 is TGTGCCAGCAGCTTAGAGGGGGACGACACAGATACGCAGTATTTT. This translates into CASSLEGDDTDTQYF.

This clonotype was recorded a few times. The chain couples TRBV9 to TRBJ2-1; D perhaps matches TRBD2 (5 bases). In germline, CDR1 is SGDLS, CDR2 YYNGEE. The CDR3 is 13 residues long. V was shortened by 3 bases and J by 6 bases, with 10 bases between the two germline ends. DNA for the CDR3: TGTGCCAGCAGCGCCCGGACTCTCAATGAGCAGTTCTTC. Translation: CASSARTLNEQFF.

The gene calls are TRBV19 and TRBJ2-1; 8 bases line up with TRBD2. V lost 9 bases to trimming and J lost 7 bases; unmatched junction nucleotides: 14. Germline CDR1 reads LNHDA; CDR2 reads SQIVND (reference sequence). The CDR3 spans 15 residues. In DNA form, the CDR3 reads TGTGCCAGCCCTACTTTAGGACTAGCTGGTAATGAGCAGTTCTTC. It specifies CASPTLGLAGNEQFF.

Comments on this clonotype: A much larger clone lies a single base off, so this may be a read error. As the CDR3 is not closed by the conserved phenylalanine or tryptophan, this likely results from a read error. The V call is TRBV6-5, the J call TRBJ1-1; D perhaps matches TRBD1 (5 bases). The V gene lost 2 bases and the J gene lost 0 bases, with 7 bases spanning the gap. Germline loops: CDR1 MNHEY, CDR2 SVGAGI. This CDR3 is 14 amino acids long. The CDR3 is CASSYGHMNTEAFL. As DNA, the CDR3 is TGTGCCAGCAGTTACGGACATATGAACACTGAAGCTTTCCTT.

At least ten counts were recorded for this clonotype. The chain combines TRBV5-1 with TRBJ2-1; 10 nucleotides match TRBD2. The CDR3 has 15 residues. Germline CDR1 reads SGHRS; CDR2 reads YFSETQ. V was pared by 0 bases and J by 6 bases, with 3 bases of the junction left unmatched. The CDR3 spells CASSLGASGGNEQFF. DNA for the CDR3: TGCGCCAGCAGCTTGGGGGCTAGCGGGGGCAATGAGCAGTTCTTC.

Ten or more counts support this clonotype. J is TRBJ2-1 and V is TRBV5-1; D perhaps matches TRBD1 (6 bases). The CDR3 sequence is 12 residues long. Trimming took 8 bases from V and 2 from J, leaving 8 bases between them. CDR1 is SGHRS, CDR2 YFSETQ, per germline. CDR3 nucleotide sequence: TGCGCCAGTACAGGGACCTACAATGAGCAGTTCTTC. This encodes CASTGTYNEQFF. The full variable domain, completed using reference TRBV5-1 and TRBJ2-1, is KAGVTQTPRYLIKTRGQQVTLSCSPISGHRSVSWYQQTPGQGLQFLFEYFSETQRNKGNFPGRFSGRQFSNSRSEMNVSTLELGDSALYLCASTGTYNEQFFGPGTRLTVL.

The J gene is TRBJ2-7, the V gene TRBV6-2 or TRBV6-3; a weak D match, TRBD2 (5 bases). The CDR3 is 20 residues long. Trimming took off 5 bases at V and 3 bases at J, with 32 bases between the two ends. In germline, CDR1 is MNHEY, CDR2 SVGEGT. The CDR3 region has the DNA TGTGCCAGCAGTGCACCCGAGCCGGGATGGGCTGCCGAGGGAAGCTACGAGCAGTACTTC. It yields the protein CASSAPEPGWAAEGSYEQYF.

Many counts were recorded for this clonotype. CDR3 residues: CASSLEGNGKTEAFF. The CDR3 DNA is TGTGCCAGCAGCTTAGAGGGAAATGGGAAGACTGAAGCTTTCTTT. The rearrangement joins TRBV7-2 to TRBJ1-1; D ambiguous. V lost 1 base, J lost 5 bases, and 14 bases lay in between. The CDR3 has 15 residues. The V gene's germline CDR1 is SGHTA and CDR2 FQGNSA.

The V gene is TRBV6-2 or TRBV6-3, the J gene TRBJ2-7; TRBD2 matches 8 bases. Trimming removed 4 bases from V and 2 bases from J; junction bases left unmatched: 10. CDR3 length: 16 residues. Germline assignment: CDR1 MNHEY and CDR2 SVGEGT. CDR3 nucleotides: TGTGCCAGCAGTTGGTTCTTACTAGCGGAGGCCTACGAGCAGTACTTC. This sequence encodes CASSWFLLAEAYEQYF.

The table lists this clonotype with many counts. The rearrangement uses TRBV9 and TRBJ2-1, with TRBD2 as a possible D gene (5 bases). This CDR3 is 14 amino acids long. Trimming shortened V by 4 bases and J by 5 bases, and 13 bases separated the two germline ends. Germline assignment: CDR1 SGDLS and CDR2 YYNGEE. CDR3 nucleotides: TGTGCCAGCAGCCCCCCGGGGAACCACAATGAGCAGTTCTTC. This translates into CASSPPGNHNEQFF.

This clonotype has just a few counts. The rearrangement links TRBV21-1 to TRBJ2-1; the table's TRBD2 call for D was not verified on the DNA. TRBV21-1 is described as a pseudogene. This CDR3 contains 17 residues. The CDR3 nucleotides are TGTGCCAGCAGCAAAGTGGGACTAGCGGGAGGGCCCGATGAGCAGTTCTTC. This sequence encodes CASSKVGLAGGPDEQFF.

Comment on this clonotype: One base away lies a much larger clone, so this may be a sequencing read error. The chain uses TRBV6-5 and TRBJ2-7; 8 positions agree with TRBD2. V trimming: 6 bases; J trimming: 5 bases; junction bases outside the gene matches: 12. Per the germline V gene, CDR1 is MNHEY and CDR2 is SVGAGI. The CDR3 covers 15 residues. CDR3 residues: CASREGLGASHEQYF. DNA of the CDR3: TGTGCCAGCAGAGAGGGACTAGGAGCCAGCCACGAGCAGTACTTC.

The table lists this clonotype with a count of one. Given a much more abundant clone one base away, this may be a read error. CDR3 region: CGSSVLAGIPTEQFF. CDR3 in DNA: TGTGGCAGCAGTGTACTAGCGGGAATTCCAACTGAGCAGTTCTTC. This chain uses TRBV6-1 with TRBJ2-1; 10 positions match TRBD2. The V gene's germline CDR1 is MNHNS and CDR2 SASEGT. CDR3 length equals 15 residues.

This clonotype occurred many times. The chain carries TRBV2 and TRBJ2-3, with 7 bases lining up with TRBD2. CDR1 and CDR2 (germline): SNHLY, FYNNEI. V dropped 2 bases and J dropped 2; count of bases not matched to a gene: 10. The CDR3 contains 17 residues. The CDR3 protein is CASSEWASGENTDTQYF. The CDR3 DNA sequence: TGTGCCAGCAGTGAATGGGCTAGCGGAGAAAACACAGATACGCAGTATTTT.

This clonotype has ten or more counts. The CDR3 bases are TGTGCCAGCTCACTGTCCCAGGACAGGGTCACCGGGGAGCTGTTTTTT. This codes for CASSLSQDRVTGELFF. The chain joins TRBV18 to TRBJ2-2; 8 bases match TRBD1. Germline V lookup: CDR1 KGHSH, CDR2 LQKENI. The CDR3 runs to 16 residues. Germline trimming cut 4 bases from V and 4 bases from J; bases unmatched to any gene: 8.